These T cell receptor beta chains were read from a single sample in a study of blood T cells in healthy people across ages. TCRdb passed the 5' RACE reads through MiXCR, listing each CDR3 protein once. This sample yields about a million distinct CDR3 sequences, of which roughly half are seen a single time; roughly a fifth belongs to the top ten. The material sequenced was blood. The receptors originated from a woman aged 60 to 75 in good health. CDR3s include the opening cysteine and the closing phenylalanine or tryptophan. The D gene is left open where the match is weak. The size field is filled for only some rows; it gives once, few, many or a size class.

CDR3aa: CASRPQGARTGANVLTF
CDR3nt: TGTGCCAGCAGGCCACAGGGGGCGCGGACTGGGGCCAACGTCCTGACTTTC
abundance: few
v_gene: TRBV5-5
j_gene: TRBJ2-6
d_gene: TRBD1

CDR3aa: CTSSPRTGEQYF
CDR3nt: TGTACCAGCAGCCCTAGGACCGGCGAGCAGTACTTC
abundance: NA
v_gene: TRBV7-9
j_gene: TRBJ2-7
d_gene: NA

CDR3aa: CASGQRLAEPRGAKNIQYF
CDR3nt: TGTGCCAGCGGTCAGCGGCTAGCGGAACCCAGGGGAGCCAAAAACATTCAGTACTTC
abundance: NA
v_gene: TRBV7-2
j_gene: TRBJ2-4
d_gene: NA

CDR3aa: CSARDRRASANEQFF
CDR3nt: TGCAGTGCTAGAGATCGGCGTGCTAGTGCAAATGAGCAGTTCTTC
abundance: NA
v_gene: TRBV20-1
j_gene: TRBJ2-1
d_gene: NA

CDR3aa: CASRPSGHQGNEKLFF
CDR3nt: TGTGCCAGCAGGCCCTCGGGACACCAAGGGAATGAAAAACTGTTTTTT
abundance: NA
v_gene: TRBV6-2/TRBV6-3
j_gene: TRBJ1-4
d_gene: NA

CDR3aa: CASSGTRGGTDTQYF
CDR3nt: TGCGCCAGCAGTGGAACTAGGGGGGGCACAGATACGCAGTATTTT
abundance: NA
v_gene: TRBV10-2
j_gene: TRBJ2-3
d_gene: NA

CDR3aa: CASSPDLAGDTDTQYF
CDR3nt: TGTGCCAGCAGCCCCGATTTGGCGGGAGACACAGATACGCAGTATTTT
abundance: few
v_gene: TRBV12-3/TRBV12-4
j_gene: TRBJ2-3
d_gene: TRBD2

CDR3aa: CASSQGPLPSYYGYTF
CDR3nt: TGTGCCAGCAGCCAGGGACCTCTCCCCTCCTACTATGGCTACACCTTC
abundance: few
v_gene: TRBV5-5
j_gene: TRBJ1-2
d_gene: NA

CDR3aa: CATSRDSRSGANVLTF
CDR3nt: TGTGCCACCAGCAGAGATAGCCGTTCTGGGGCCAACGTCCTGACTTTC
abundance: NA
v_gene: TRBV15
j_gene: TRBJ2-6
d_gene: NA

CDR3aa: CSGRENTDTQYF
CDR3nt: TGCAGTGGGCGGGAGAACACAGATACGCAGTATTTT
abundance: NA
v_gene: TRBV20-1
j_gene: TRBJ2-3
d_gene: TRBD2

CDR3aa: CASSRDRAAEAFF
CDR3nt: TGTGCCAGCAGTCGCGACAGGGCTGCGGAAGCTTTCTTT
abundance: once
v_gene: TRBV12-3/TRBV12-4
j_gene: TRBJ1-1
d_gene: TRBD1

CDR3aa: CASSASAHEQFF
CDR3nt: TGTGCCAGCAGCGCCTCAGCCCATGAGCAGTTCTTC
abundance: NA
v_gene: TRBV9
j_gene: TRBJ2-1
d_gene: NA

CDR3aa: CASSPGTGEQYF
CDR3nt: TGTGCCAGCTCACCAGGAACGGGAGAGCAGTACTTC
abundance: few
v_gene: TRBV18
j_gene: TRBJ2-7
d_gene: NA

CDR3aa: CASSFDRSSVGTGELFF
CDR3nt: TGTGCCAGCAGTTTCGATAGGTCTAGCGTTGGGACCGGGGAGCTGTTTTTT
abundance: NA
v_gene: TRBV27
j_gene: TRBJ2-2
d_gene: NA

CDR3aa: CASSAQTGGGSQPQHF
CDR3nt: TGTGCCAGCAGCGCGCAAACAGGGGGCGGGAGTCAGCCCCAGCATTTT
abundance: few
v_gene: TRBV7-2
j_gene: TRBJ1-5
d_gene: TRBD1

CDR3aa: CASSGLAAFEQYF
CDR3nt: TGTGCCAGTTCGGGACTAGCGGCCTTCGAGCAGTACTTC
abundance: NA
v_gene: TRBV14
j_gene: TRBJ2-7
d_gene: TRBD2

CDR3aa: CASSLGLAGSYNEQFF
CDR3nt: TGCGCCAGCAGCTTGGGGCTAGCGGGTTCCTACAATGAGCAGTTCTTC
abundance: NA
v_gene: TRBV5-1
j_gene: TRBJ2-1
d_gene: TRBD2

CDR3aa: CASTSRAATYEQYF
CDR3nt: TGTGCCAGCACTTCGAGGGCCGCTACCTACGAGCAGTACTTC
abundance: NA
v_gene: TRBV28
j_gene: TRBJ2-7
d_gene: NA

CDR3aa: CSVTQTNLNEQFF
CDR3nt: TGCAGCGTGACCCAGACAAACCTCAATGAGCAGTTCTTC
abundance: once
v_gene: TRBV29-1
j_gene: TRBJ2-1
d_gene: NA

CDR3aa: CSVGQGTANYGYTF
CDR3nt: TGCAGCGTCGGACAGGGGACCGCTAACTATGGCTACACCTTC
abundance: NA
v_gene: TRBV29-1
j_gene: TRBJ1-2
d_gene: TRBD1

CDR3aa: CASSRTGGGDTQYF
CDR3nt: TGCGCCAGCAGCCGGACGGGAGGCGGAGATACGCAGTATTTT
abundance: NA
v_gene: TRBV5-1
j_gene: TRBJ2-3
d_gene: TRBD2

CDR3aa: CASSLVMNTGELFF
CDR3nt: TGTGCCAGCAGTTTAGTCATGAACACCGGGGAGCTGTTTTTT
abundance: NA
v_gene: TRBV27
j_gene: TRBJ2-2
d_gene: NA

CDR3aa: CASTLGLAGDTQYF
CDR3nt: TGTGCCAGCACCCTGGGACTAGCGGGGGATACGCAGTATTTT
abundance: few
v_gene: TRBV12-3/TRBV12-4
j_gene: TRBJ2-3
d_gene: TRBD2

CDR3aa: CASSYWAGKQFF
CDR3nt: TGTGCCAGCAGTTACTGGGCCGGGAAGCAGTTCTTC
abundance: once
v_gene: TRBV6-2/TRBV6-3
j_gene: TRBJ2-1
d_gene: NA

CDR3aa: CASSVGTENTEAFF
CDR3nt: TGTGCCAGCAGCGTCGGGACGGAGAACACTGAAGCTTTCTTT
abundance: few
v_gene: TRBV9
j_gene: TRBJ1-1
d_gene: NA

CDR3aa: CSTTVNYEQYF
CDR3nt: TGCAGCACGACGGTGAACTACGAGCAGTACTTC
abundance: NA
v_gene: TRBV20-1
j_gene: TRBJ2-7
d_gene: NA

CDR3aa: CASSLVRGQVTEAFF
CDR3nt: TGTGCCAGCAGCTTGGTCCGGGGGCAGGTCACTGAAGCTTTCTTT
abundance: few
v_gene: TRBV5-5
j_gene: TRBJ1-1
d_gene: NA

CDR3aa: CASSNAGRVVSDTQYF
CDR3nt: TGTGCCAGCAGTAACGCAGGGAGGGTAGTTTCAGATACGCAGTATTTT
abundance: NA
v_gene: TRBV6-6
j_gene: TRBJ2-3
d_gene: TRBD2

CDR3aa: CSARRAPGRDTQYF
CDR3nt: TGCAGTGCTAGACGTGCCCCAGGCAGAGATACGCAGTATTTT
abundance: once
v_gene: TRBV20-1
j_gene: TRBJ2-3
d_gene: NA

CDR3aa: CATSREVQAQETQYF
CDR3nt: TGTGCCACCAGCAGAGAGGTACAGGCACAAGAGACCCAGTACTTC
abundance: NA
v_gene: TRBV15
j_gene: TRBJ2-5
d_gene: NA

CDR3aa: CSVQEQGDGKLFF
CDR3nt: TGCAGCGTTCAGGAACAGGGGGATGGAAAACTGTTTTTT
abundance: few
v_gene: TRBV29-1
j_gene: TRBJ1-4
d_gene: TRBD1

CDR3aa: CASSRAGGLVYGYTF
CDR3nt: TGTGCCAGCAGTCGCGCAGGGGGCCTCGTCTATGGCTACACCTTC
abundance: NA
v_gene: TRBV12-3/TRBV12-4
j_gene: TRBJ1-2
d_gene: TRBD1

CDR3aa: CASSATGHNLYGYTF
CDR3nt: TGTGCCAGCAGTGCCACGGGGCACAACCTCTATGGCTACACCTTC
abundance: few
v_gene: TRBV28
j_gene: TRBJ1-2
d_gene: NA

CDR3aa: CASSTLQGEGTEAFF
CDR3nt: TGTGCCAGCTCAACGTTACAGGGGGAAGGCACTGAAGCTTTCTTT
abundance: once
v_gene: TRBV18
j_gene: TRBJ1-1
d_gene: TRBD1

CDR3aa: CASSQDGWRERGHTQYF
CDR3nt: TGCGCCAGCAGCCAAGACGGGTGGCGGGAGCGGGGACATACGCAGTATTTT
abundance: NA
v_gene: TRBV4-3
j_gene: TRBJ2-3
d_gene: TRBD2

CDR3aa: CASSLASGLSPNEQYF
CDR3nt: TGTGCCAGCAGCTTAGCGTCGGGACTAAGTCCCAATGAGCAGTACTTC
abundance: NA
v_gene: TRBV7-6
j_gene: TRBJ2-7
d_gene: TRBD2

CDR3aa: CASRRHRPHQPQHF
CDR3nt: TGTGCCAGCAGAAGACACCGCCCTCATCAGCCCCAGCATTTT
abundance: NA
v_gene: TRBV28
j_gene: TRBJ1-5
d_gene: NA

CDR3aa: CAGSGTGTSITDTQYF
CDR3nt: TGTGCCGGCAGCGGAACCGGGACTAGCATCACAGATACGCAGTATTTT
abundance: NA
v_gene: TRBV9
j_gene: TRBJ2-3
d_gene: TRBD2

CDR3aa: CASNWDRGDYGYTF
CDR3nt: TGTGCCAGCAATTGGGACAGGGGGGACTATGGCTACACCTTC
abundance: NA
v_gene: TRBV6-1
j_gene: TRBJ1-2
d_gene: TRBD1

CDR3aa: CASSLYNSPLHF
CDR3nt: TGTGCCAGCAGTCTGTATAATTCACCCCTCCACTTT
abundance: NA
v_gene: TRBV28
j_gene: TRBJ1-6
d_gene: NA

CDR3aa: CASSVADGQPQHF
CDR3nt: TGCGCCAGCAGCGTGGCCGACGGGCAGCCCCAGCATTTT
abundance: few
v_gene: TRBV5-1
j_gene: TRBJ1-5
d_gene: NA

CDR3aa: CASSSLQGTNTQYF
CDR3nt: TGTGCCAGCAGCTCCTTGCAGGGAACTAATACGCAGTATTTT
abundance: few
v_gene: TRBV7-8
j_gene: TRBJ2-3
d_gene: NA

CDR3aa: CASSRSGSQVDEQFF
CDR3nt: TGTGCCAGCAGCCGTAGCGGGAGTCAGGTAGATGAGCAGTTCTTC
abundance: NA
v_gene: TRBV6-5
j_gene: TRBJ2-1
d_gene: TRBD2

CDR3aa: CASSPGSFEPEAFF
CDR3nt: TGTGCCAGCAGTCCCGGGTCCTTCGAGCCTGAAGCTTTCTTT
abundance: few
v_gene: TRBV7-2
j_gene: TRBJ1-1
d_gene: NA

CDR3aa: CASSRKTGFEQYF
CDR3nt: TGTGCCAGCAGCCGAAAGACAGGGTTCGAGCAGTACTTC
abundance: many
v_gene: TRBV13
j_gene: TRBJ2-7
d_gene: TRBD1

CDR3aa: CASSQWGFEQYF
CDR3nt: TGTGCCAGCAGCCAGTGGGGATTCGAGCAGTACTTC
abundance: few
v_gene: TRBV16
j_gene: TRBJ2-7
d_gene: NA

CDR3aa: CSARDRGTGGNQPQHF
CDR3nt: TGCAGTGCTAGAGACCGAGGGACAGGGGGAAATCAGCCCCAGCATTTT
abundance: NA
v_gene: TRBV20-1
j_gene: TRBJ1-5
d_gene: TRBD1

CDR3aa: CASNTGTTPPYEQYF
CDR3nt: TGTGCCAGCAACACCGGGACTACACCTCCCTACGAGCAGTACTTC
abundance: few
v_gene: TRBV28
j_gene: TRBJ2-7
d_gene: TRBD2

CDR3aa: CASSSVDWPVYGYTF
CDR3nt: TGTGCCAGCAGTTCGGTGGACTGGCCGGTCTATGGCTACACCTTC
abundance: NA
v_gene: TRBV28
j_gene: TRBJ1-2
d_gene: NA

CDR3aa: CSARGTSGRSYNEQFF
CDR3nt: TGCAGTGCTAGGGGGACTAGCGGCCGCTCCTACAATGAGCAGTTCTTC
abundance: NA
v_gene: TRBV20-1
j_gene: TRBJ2-1
d_gene: TRBD2

CDR3aa: CASSLGLAGGEDTQYF
CDR3nt: TGTGCCAGCAGCTTAGGCCTAGCGGGAGGAGAAGATACGCAGTATTTT
abundance: NA
v_gene: TRBV7-2
j_gene: TRBJ2-3
d_gene: TRBD2

CDR3aa: CASTRGVYNEQFF
CDR3nt: TGTGCCAGCACCCGGGGAGTCTACAATGAGCAGTTCTTC
abundance: NA
v_gene: TRBV6-2/TRBV6-3
j_gene: TRBJ2-1
d_gene: NA

CDR3aa: CASSPYLAVETQYF
CDR3nt: TGTGCCAGCAGTCCATACCTAGCTGTAGAGACCCAGTACTTC
abundance: once
v_gene: TRBV2
j_gene: TRBJ2-5
d_gene: NA

CDR3aa: CASSLGIGQAIAKNIQYF
CDR3nt: TGTGCCAGCAGCTTAGGCATCGGACAGGCAATAGCCAAAAACATTCAGTACTTC
abundance: few
v_gene: TRBV7-8
j_gene: TRBJ2-4
d_gene: TRBD1

CDR3aa: CASSKVEGRETQYF
CDR3nt: TGTGCCAGCAGCAAAGTTGAAGGGAGGGAGACCCAGTACTTC
abundance: NA
v_gene: TRBV21-1
j_gene: TRBJ2-5
d_gene: NA